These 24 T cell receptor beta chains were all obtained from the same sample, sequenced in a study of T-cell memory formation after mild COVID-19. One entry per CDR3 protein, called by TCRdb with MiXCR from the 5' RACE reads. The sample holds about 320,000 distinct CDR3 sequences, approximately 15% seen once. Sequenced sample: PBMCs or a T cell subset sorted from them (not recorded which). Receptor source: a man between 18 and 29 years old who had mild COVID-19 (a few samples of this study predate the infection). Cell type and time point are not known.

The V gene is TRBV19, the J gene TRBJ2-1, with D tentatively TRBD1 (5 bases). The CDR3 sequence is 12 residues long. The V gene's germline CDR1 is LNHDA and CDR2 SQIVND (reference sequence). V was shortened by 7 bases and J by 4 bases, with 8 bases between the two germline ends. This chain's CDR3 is CASTRDYNEQFF. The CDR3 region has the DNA TGTGCCAGTACCAGGGATTACAATGAGCAGTTCTTC.

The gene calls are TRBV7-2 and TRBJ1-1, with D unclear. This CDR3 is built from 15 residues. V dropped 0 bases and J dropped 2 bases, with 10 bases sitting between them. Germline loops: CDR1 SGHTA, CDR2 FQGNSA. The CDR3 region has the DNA TGTGCCAGCAGCTTAGCAGCGACTACCAACACTGAAGCTTTCTTT. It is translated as CASSLAATTNTEAFF.

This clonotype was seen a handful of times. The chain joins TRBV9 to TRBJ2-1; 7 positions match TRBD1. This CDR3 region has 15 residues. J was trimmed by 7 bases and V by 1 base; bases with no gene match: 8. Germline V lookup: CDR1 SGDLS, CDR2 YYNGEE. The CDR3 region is CASSVTNDRDNEQFF. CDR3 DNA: TGTGCCAGCAGCGTAACCAATGACAGGGATAATGAGCAGTTCTTC.

The CDR3 DNA reads TGTGCCAGCAGCTTAGGGGGGGTGGCCTATGGCTACACCTTC. It codes for CASSLGGVAYGYTF. The chain employs TRBV7-2 and TRBJ1-2, with D possibly TRBD1 on 5 matching bases. Looked up from germline, CDR1 is SGHTA and CDR2 is FQGNSA. The V and J ends lost 1 base and 4 bases respectively, with 10 bases between them. The CDR3 runs 14 residues.

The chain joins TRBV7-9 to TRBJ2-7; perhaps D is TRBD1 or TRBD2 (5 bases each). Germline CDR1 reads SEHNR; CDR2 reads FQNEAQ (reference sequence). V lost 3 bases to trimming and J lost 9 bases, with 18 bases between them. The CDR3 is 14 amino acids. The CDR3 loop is CASSFSGASLGQYF. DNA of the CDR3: TGTGCCAGCAGCTTTTCCGGGGCCTCCCTCGGGCAGTACTTC.

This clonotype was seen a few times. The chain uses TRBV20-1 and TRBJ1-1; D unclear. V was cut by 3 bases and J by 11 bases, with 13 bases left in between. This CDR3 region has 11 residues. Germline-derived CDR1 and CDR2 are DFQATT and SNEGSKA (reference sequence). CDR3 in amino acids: CSARGREYAFF. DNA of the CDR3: TGCAGTGCTAGGGGGAGGGAATATGCTTTCTTT.

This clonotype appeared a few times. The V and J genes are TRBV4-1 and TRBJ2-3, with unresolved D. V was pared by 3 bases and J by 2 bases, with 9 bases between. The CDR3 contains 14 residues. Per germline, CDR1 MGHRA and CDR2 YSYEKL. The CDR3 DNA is TGCGCCAGCAGCCAGGAGCCCCCCACAGATACGCAGTATTTT. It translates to CASSQEPPTDTQYF.

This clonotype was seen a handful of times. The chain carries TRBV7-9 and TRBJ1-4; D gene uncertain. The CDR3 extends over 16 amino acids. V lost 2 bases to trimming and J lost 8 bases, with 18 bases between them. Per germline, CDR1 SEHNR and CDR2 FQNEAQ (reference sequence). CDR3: CASSLSSGRSNEKLFF. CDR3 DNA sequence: TGTGCCAGCAGCTTATCCTCCGGAAGGAGTAACGAAAAACTGTTTTTT.

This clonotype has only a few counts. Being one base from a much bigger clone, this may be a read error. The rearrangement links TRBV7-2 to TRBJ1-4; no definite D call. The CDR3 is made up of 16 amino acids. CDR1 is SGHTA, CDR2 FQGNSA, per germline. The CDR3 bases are TGTGCCAGCAGCCTATTTGGAAGGTCCGGAGGTGAAAGACTGTTTTTT. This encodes CASSLFGRSGGERLFF.

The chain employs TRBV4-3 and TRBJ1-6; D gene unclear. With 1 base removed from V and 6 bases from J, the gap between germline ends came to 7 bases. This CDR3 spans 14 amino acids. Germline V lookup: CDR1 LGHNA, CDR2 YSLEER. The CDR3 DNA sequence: TGCGCCAGCAGCCAAGCTACAGCTAATTCACCCCTCCACTTT. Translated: CASSQATANSPLHF.

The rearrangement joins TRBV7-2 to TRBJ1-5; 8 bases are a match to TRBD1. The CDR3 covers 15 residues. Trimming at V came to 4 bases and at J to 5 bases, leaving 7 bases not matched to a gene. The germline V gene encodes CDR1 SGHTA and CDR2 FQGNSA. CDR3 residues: CASSWTGNSHQPQHF. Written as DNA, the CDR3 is TGTGCCAGCAGCTGGACAGGGAATAGTCATCAGCCCCAGCATTTT.

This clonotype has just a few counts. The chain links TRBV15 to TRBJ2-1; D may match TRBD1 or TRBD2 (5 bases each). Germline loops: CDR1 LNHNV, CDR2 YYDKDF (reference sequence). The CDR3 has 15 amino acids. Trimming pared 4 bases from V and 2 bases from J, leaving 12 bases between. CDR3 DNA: TGTGCCACCAGCACTGGGACGGGGACCTACAATGAGCAGTTCTTC. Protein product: CATSTGTGTYNEQFF.

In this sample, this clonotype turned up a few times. CDR3 loop: CASSEFTGVEADTQYF. DNA for the CDR3: TGTGCCAGCAGTGAATTTACAGGGGTCGAAGCAGATACGCAGTATTTT. The chain combines TRBV6-1 with TRBJ2-3; 7 bases are shared with TRBD1. J was trimmed by 4 bases and V by 2 bases; bases with no gene match: 9. CDR3 length equals 16 residues. From germline, CDR1 is MNHNS and CDR2 SASEGT.

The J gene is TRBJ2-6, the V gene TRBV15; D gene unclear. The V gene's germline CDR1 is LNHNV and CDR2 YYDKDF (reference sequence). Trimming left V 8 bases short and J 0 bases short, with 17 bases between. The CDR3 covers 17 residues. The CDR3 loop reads CATGRRRRFSGANVLTF. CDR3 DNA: TGTGCCACCGGCCGCAGGAGACGGTTCTCTGGGGCCAACGTCCTGACTTTC.

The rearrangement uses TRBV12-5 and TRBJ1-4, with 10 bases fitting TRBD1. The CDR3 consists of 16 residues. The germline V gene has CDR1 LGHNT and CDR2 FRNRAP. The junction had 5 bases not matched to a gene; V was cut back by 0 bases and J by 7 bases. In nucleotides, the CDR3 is TGTGCTAGTGGTTTGGTACCGACAGGGGGCCCTGAAAAACTGTTTTTT. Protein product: CASGLVPTGGPEKLFF.

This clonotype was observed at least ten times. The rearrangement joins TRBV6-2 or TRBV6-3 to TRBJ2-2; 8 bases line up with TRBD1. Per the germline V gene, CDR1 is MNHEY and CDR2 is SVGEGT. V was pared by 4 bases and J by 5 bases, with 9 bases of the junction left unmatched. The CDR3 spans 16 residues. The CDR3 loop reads CASSSEDRVGTGELFF. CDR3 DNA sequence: TGTGCCAGCAGTTCCGAGGACAGGGTGGGGACCGGGGAGCTGTTTTTT.

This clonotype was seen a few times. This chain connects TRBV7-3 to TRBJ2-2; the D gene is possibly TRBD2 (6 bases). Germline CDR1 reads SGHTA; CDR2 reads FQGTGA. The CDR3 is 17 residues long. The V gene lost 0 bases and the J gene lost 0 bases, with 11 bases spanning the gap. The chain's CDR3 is CASSLTVASANTGELFF. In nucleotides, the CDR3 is TGTGCCAGCAGCTTAACAGTGGCTAGCGCGAACACCGGGGAGCTGTTTTTT.

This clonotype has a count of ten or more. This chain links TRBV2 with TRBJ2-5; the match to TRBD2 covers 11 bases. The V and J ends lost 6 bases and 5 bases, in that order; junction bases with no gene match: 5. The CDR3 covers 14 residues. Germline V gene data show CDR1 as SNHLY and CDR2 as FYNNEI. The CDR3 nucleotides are TGTGCCAGCAGCGGTAGCGGGGGGGCCGAGACCCAGTACTTC. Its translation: CASSGSGGAETQYF. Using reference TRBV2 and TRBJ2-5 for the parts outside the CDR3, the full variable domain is EPEVTQTPSHQVTQMGQEVILRCVPISNHLYFYWYRQILGQKVEFLVSFYNNEISEKSEIFDDQFSVERPDGSNFTLKIRSTKLEDSAMYFCASSGSGGAETQYFGPGTRLLVL.

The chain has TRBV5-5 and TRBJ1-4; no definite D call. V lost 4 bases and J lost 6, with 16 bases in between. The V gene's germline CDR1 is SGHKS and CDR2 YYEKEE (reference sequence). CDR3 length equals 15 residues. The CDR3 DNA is TGTGCCAGCAGCCCTTACATCGTCTGGGATGAAAAACTGTTTTTT. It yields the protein CASSPYIVWDEKLFF. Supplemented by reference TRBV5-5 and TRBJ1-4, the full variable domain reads DAGVTQSPTHLIKTRGQQVTLRCSPISGHKSVSWYQQVLGQGPQFIFQYYEKEERGRGNFPDRFSARQFPNYSSELNVNALLLGDSALYLCASSPYIVWDEKLFFGSGTQLSVL.

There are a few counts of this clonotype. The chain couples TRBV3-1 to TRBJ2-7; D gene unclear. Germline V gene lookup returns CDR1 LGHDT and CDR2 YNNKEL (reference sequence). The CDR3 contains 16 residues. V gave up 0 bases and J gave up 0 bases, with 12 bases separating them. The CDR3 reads CASSQEGRYDSYEQYF. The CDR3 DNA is TGTGCCAGCAGCCAAGAAGGCAGGTACGACTCCTACGAGCAGTACTTC.

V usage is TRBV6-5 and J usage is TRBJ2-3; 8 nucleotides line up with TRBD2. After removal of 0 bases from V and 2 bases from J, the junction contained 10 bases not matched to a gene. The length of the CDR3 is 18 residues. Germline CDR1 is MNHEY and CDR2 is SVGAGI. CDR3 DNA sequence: TGTGCCAGCAGTTACTCTGCTGGGAGCGGGGGCTCCACAGATACGCAGTATTTT. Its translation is CASSYSAGSGGSTDTQYF.

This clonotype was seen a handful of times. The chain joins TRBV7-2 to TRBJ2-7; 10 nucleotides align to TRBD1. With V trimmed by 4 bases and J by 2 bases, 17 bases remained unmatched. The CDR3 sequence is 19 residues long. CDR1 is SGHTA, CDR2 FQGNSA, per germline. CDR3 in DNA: TGTGCCAGCAGCTCGGTTAGGACAGGGGGGAGTAAGCCTCCCTACGAGCAGTACTTC. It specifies CASSSVRTGGSKPPYEQYF.

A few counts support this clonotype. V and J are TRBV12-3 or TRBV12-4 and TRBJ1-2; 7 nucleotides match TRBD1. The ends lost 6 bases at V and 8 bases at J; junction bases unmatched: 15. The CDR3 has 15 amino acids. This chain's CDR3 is CASSTGTATSRGYTF. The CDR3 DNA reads TGTGCCAGCAGCACCGGGACAGCCACGAGCAGGGGCTACACCTTC.

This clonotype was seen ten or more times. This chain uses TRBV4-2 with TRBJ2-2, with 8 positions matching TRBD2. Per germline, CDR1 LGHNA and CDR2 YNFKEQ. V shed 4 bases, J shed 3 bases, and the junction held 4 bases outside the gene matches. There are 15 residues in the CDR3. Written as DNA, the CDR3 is TGTGCCAGCAGCCTTAACGGGGGGGACACCGGGGAGCTGTTTTTT. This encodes CASSLNGGDTGELFF.